Sequencing of this T cell receptor beta chain was carried out in a study of cytomegalovirus exposure and HLA in healthy donors. The study's findings and limits: In vitro experiments confirmed that three CMV-associated chains were specific for CMV antigens.

Note on this clone: As yet, its antigen is unknown.

Germline CDR1 reads SSHAT; CDR2 reads FNYEAQ (reference sequence). The CDR3 loop spans 13 amino acids. Trimming took 5 bases from V and 7 from J, leaving 14 bases between them. In the PCR, 60 Vbeta and 13 Jbeta primers were used. Produced via immunoSEQ multiplex PCR; TCRdb's table is partial and in-frame only. Found here are over 85,000 clones, over 75% of them singletons; the top ten hold approximately 5.4%. The rearrangement joins TRBV7-7 to TRBJ2-5; weak D call: TRBD1 (6 bases). The receptor comes from a man aged 40-49 years in good health and CMV-seropositive. Source material: PBMCs. The CDR3 sequence is CASSPTGFWTQYF. DNA for the CDR3: TGTGCCAGCAGCCCAACAGGGTTCTGGACCCAGTACTTC.